This TCR beta chain was documented in a study of blood T cell repertoires in COVID-19. Whole-study context: Some COVID-19 samples were acute and others convalescent; all came from the United States, Italy and Spain. In each case, the material was cDNA or gDNA derived from T cells, B-cell-depleted T cells, or PBMCs.

Original processing notes: Using reference gene primer amplification, nucleated cell counts were estimated. Sequencing was performed with immunoSEQ multiplex PCR; in TCRdb, only in-frame clones are kept and a portion is missing. The V and J calls and the clone size are those of that table, but D and trimming were determined from the DNA. The sample shows fewer than 120,000 clones, around 76% of them seen only once. The CDR3 sequence is 17 residues long. The source of this sequence is a woman of 80 years or more with acute or convalescent COVID-19. This chain links TRBV1 with TRBJ2-7; TRBD2, the table's D call, was not compared with the DNA. TRBV1 is classified as a pseudogene. The sample consisted of peripheral blood. The CDR3 protein is CTSSQDRSGDRLYEQYF. DNA of the CDR3: TGCACCAGCAGCCAAGACCGATCGGGGGACCGACTTTACGAGCAGTACTTC.